These T cell receptor beta chains were read from a single sample in a study of T cells in Graves' hyperthyroidism and ophthalmopathy. TCRdb independently ran MiXCR on the multiplex PCR reads; one entry per CDR3 protein. Of about 560,000 distinct CDR3 sequences listed, 13% to 15% are singletons. Sequenced material: blood. These receptors were obtained from a woman aged 40 to 49 with Graves' hyperthyroidism. Both conserved end residues are part of each CDR3. The D gene is left open where the match is weak. Expanded clones are given a class, and other clones once, few, many or no size at all.

>.|TRBJ2-2|TRBD1|TRBV7-9
CASSPTGGHTGELFF
TGTGCCAGCAGCCCGACAGGGGGCCACACCGGGGAGCTGTTTTTT
>few|TRBJ1-3|TRBD1|TRBV20-1
CSAADRGSGNTIYF
TGCAGTGCGGCTGACAGGGGATCTGGAAACACCATATATTTT
>many|TRBJ2-1|.|TRBV3-1
CASSQTVTVISYNEQFF
TGTGCCAGCAGCCAGACCGTTACAGTTATTTCCTACAATGAGCAGTTCTTC
>many|TRBJ2-7|.|TRBV7-2
CASSLAIGPYEQYF
TGTGCCAGCAGCTTGGCCATAGGGCCCTACGAGCAGTACTTC
>few|TRBJ2-2|.|TRBV5-1
CASSYPEAESNTGELFF
TGCGCCAGCAGCTATCCCGAAGCGGAATCGAACACCGGGGAGCTGTTTTTT
>few|TRBJ2-2|TRBD1|TRBV2
CASSVQGLKNTGELFF
TGTGCCAGCAGTGTACAGGGGCTAAAGAACACCGGGGAGCTGTTTTTT
>few|TRBJ2-5|TRBD1|TRBV14
CASSVRTGGETQYF
TGTGCCAGCAGCGTACGAACAGGGGGCGAGACCCAGTACTTC
>many|TRBJ1-1|.|TRBV25-1
CASINTLNTEAFF
TGTGCCAGCATAAACACACTGAACACTGAAGCTTTCTTT
>.|TRBJ2-7|TRBD2|TRBV7-2
CASSLAYRGGSGSPTKYEQYF
TGTGCCAGCAGCTTAGCATATCGAGGGGGTAGCGGGAGCCCCACGAAGTACGAGCAGTACTTC
>many|TRBJ1-2|.|TRBV20-1
CSARLGAGDGYTF
TGCAGTGCTAGACTAGGGGCTGGGGATGGCTACACCTTC
>many|TRBJ2-3|TRBD1|TRBV20-1
CSARNPGQGATDTQYF
TGCAGTGCTAGAAACCCGGGACAGGGGGCCACAGATACGCAGTATTTT
>few|TRBJ1-2|TRBD1|TRBV6-1
CASRTGGSNYGYTF
TGTGCCAGCAGGACAGGGGGCTCTAACTATGGCTACACCTTC
>many|TRBJ2-1|TRBD2|TRBV20-1
CSAPTHRFEGTSGSYNEQFF
TGCAGTGCTCCCACACATAGATTCGAAGGGACTAGCGGATCCTACAATGAGCAGTTCTTC
>few|TRBJ1-4|TRBD1|TRBV6-1
CASKGGLDSFNEKLFF
TGTGCCAGCAAAGGGGGCCTGGACAGCTTTAATGAAAAACTGTTTTTT
>.|TRBJ2-3|.|TRBV7-9
CASSPVGRKVTDTQYF
TGTGCCAGCAGCCCCGTCGGGAGAAAGGTCACAGATACGCAGTATTTT
>many|TRBJ2-7|.|TRBV29-1
CSVGQLLKDEQYF
TGCAGCGTTGGGCAGCTGTTGAAAGACGAGCAGTACTTC